A single sample is the source of the 13 T cell receptor beta chains below, sequenced in a study of shared clonotypes between healthy human individuals. The repertoire was sequenced with immunoSEQ multiplex PCR; TCRdb's copy has only in-frame clones and lacks some. The sample contains about 95,000 clones, 67% of which appear only once. The sequenced sample was memory CD8+ T cells sorted from blood. The subset here: CD45RO+ cells pooled with CCR7-negative TemRA cells. Receptor source: a man aged 25 to 40 in good health.

The chain uses TRBV6-5 and TRBJ2-1; 9 bases match TRBD2. Germline V gene sequence: CDR1 MNHEY, CDR2 SVGAGI. V lost 3 bases, J lost 7 bases, and 4 bases stayed unmatched. There are 14 residues in the CDR3. The CDR3 region is CASSYSGSFNEQFF. The CDR3 nucleotides read TGTGCCAGCAGTTATAGCGGGAGTTTTAATGAGCAGTTCTTC.

V usage is TRBV19 and J usage is TRBJ2-1; D uncertain. V shed 5 bases and J shed 0 bases, with 14 bases lying between them. The CDR3 contains 16 residues. CDR1 is LNHDA and CDR2 is SQIVND in the germline V gene (reference sequence). CDR3 residues: CASSLRPESSYNEQFF. Written as DNA, the CDR3 is TGTGCCAGTAGTCTCAGACCTGAGAGCTCCTACAATGAGCAGTTCTTC.

V and J are TRBV7-9 and TRBJ1-1; D is undetermined. The V gene lost 1 base and the J gene lost 2 bases, with 8 bases spanning the gap. Germline-derived CDR1 and CDR2 are SEHNR and FQNEAQ (reference sequence). The CDR3 has 14 amino acids. The CDR3 reads CASSLVAGNTEAFF. The CDR3 region has the DNA TGTGCCAGCAGCTTAGTGGCGGGAAACACTGAAGCTTTCTTT.

The CDR3 DNA is TGTGCCAGTAGTATGGGTGGGTCTTACGCTGAGCAGTTCTTC. It encodes CASSMGGSYAEQFF. The chain carries TRBV19 and TRBJ2-1; no reliable D call. The V and J ends lost 3 bases and 9 bases respectively, with 15 bases between them. Germline values: CDR1 LNHDA, CDR2 SQIVND (reference sequence). This CDR3 is built from 14 residues.

V is TRBV6-6 and J is TRBJ1-5; TRBD1 agrees at 7 bases. This CDR3 spans 16 amino acids. Germline V gene lookup returns CDR1 MNHNY and CDR2 SVGAGI (reference sequence). V shed 2 bases, J shed 4 bases, and the junction held 8 bases outside the gene matches. CDR3 sequence reads: CASSYRGTARNQPQHF. The DNA for the CDR3 is TGTGCCAGCAGTTACCGCGGGACAGCACGTAATCAGCCCCAGCATTTT.

The chain employs TRBV9 and TRBJ2-7; maybe TRBD2 (6 bases). Germline V gene data show CDR1 as SGDLS and CDR2 as YYNGEE. This CDR3 contains 15 residues. V gave up 3 bases and J gave up 0 bases, with 13 bases separating them. Here the CDR3 reads CASSEGTSLSYEQYF. In DNA, the CDR3 is TGTGCCAGCAGCGAGGGGACTTCCCTCTCCTACGAGCAGTACTTC.

The rearrangement joins TRBV10-2 to TRBJ2-7; 11 bases line up with TRBD1. V lost 2 bases, J lost 4 bases, and 4 bases stayed unmatched. Germline-derived CDR1 and CDR2 are WSHSY and SAAADI. This CDR3 has 15 amino acids. The CDR3 DNA reads TGCGCCAGCAGTGAGGGGGGACAGGGGGAGTACGAGCAGTACTTC. It codes for CASSEGGQGEYEQYF.

The rearrangement joins TRBV4-1 to TRBJ1-5, with TRBD1 matching 8 bases. The CDR3 is 21 amino acids. V was pared by 0 bases and J by 5 bases, with 21 bases of the junction left unmatched. The germline V gene has CDR1 MGHRA and CDR2 YSYEKL. DNA of the CDR3: TGCGCCAGCAGCCAAGATTGGGTTGGCGATCGGGGACAGGACAAGGATCAGCCCCAGCATTTT. Protein sequence: CASSQDWVGDRGQDKDQPQHF.

The V call is TRBV4-3, the J call TRBJ1-1, with D possibly matching TRBD1 (5 bases). CDR1 LGHNA and CDR2 YSLEER come from the germline V gene. The CDR3 consists of 18 residues. V lost 5 bases and J 3 bases, leaving 25 bases between the germline ends. CDR3 DNA sequence: TGCGCCAGCAGCATCAGTATAGACCTGGGAGGGGCGGACACTGAAGCTTTCTTT. Amino acids: CASSISIDLGGADTEAFF.

The chain has TRBV27 and TRBJ2-2; 7 bases line up with TRBD1. CDR3 length: 17 amino acids. Losses at the gene ends were 3 bases for V and 4 bases for J; bases not matched to a gene: 11. Germline lookup yields CDR1 MNHEY and CDR2 SMNVEV (reference sequence). CDR3 bases: TGTGCCAGCAGTTTCCTATTTACAGGGGCCCGCACCGGGGAGCTGTTTTTT. Amino acid sequence: CASSFLFTGARTGELFF.

Regarding this clone: Additional DNA sequences in this sample encode the identical CDR3. This rearrangement joins TRBV7-6 to TRBJ2-1; a weak D match, TRBD2 (5 bases). CDR1 and CDR2 from the germline V gene are SGHVS and FNYEAQ. CDR3 length: 15 amino acids. Trimming shortened V by 1 base and J by 0 bases, and 7 bases separated the two germline ends. The CDR3 sequence is CASSLDGGSYNEQFF. DNA for the CDR3: TGTGCCAGCAGCTTAGATGGAGGCTCCTACAATGAGCAGTTCTTC.

The V and J genes are TRBV29-1 and TRBJ2-1; TRBD1 matches at 9 bases. The CDR3 covers 14 residues. Germline V lookup: CDR1 SQVTM, CDR2 ANQGSEA. The V gene end was trimmed by 6 bases and the J gene end by 3 bases; junction bases not matched to a gene: 6. The CDR3 loop reads CSVDTGQGYNEQFF. DNA of the CDR3: TGCAGCGTGGATACGGGACAGGGCTACAATGAGCAGTTCTTC.

This clone has a single count. The chain joins TRBV18 to TRBJ1-1; 11 bases fit TRBD1. Trimming took 5 bases from V and 4 from J; bases not matched to a gene: 6. The CDR3 runs to 15 residues. Germline V lookup: CDR1 KGHSH, CDR2 LQKENI. CDR3: CASSDGTGGTTEAFF. CDR3 DNA: TGTGCCAGCTCAGATGGGACAGGGGGGACCACTGAAGCTTTCTTT.